What follows are 14 T cell receptor beta chains derived from one specimen sequenced in a study of beta chain features in type 1 diabetes. Study observations and caveats: Among patients with Type 1 diabetes, TCRB CDR3s were moderately but significantly shorter in every one of the four CD4+ subsets.

The antigens of these receptors remain unknown. Expressed TCRB transcripts were sequenced, since all the RNA that had been isolated was reverse transcribed. Profiled with immunoSEQ multiplex PCR; TCRdb holds only in-frame clones, not every one. The sample has tens of thousands of clones, under 60% seen once; the top ten hold 2.6%. Source material: Tregs from blood. These receptors originate from a woman aged 40 to 50 with type 1 diabetes.

This chain uses TRBV28 with TRBJ2-5, with 9 nucleotides matching TRBD1. The CDR3 runs 14 residues. Trimming cost V 5 bases and J 5 bases; bases outside gene matches: 6. Germline loops: CDR1 MDHEN, CDR2 SYDVKM. CDR3 nucleotides: TGTGCCAGCAGTGAGGGGACAGGGTTGGAGACCCAGTACTTC. It yields the protein CASSEGTGLETQYF.

This clone occurred a few times. CDR3 residues: CASSPGTSNQPQHF. The CDR3 DNA is TGCGCCAGCAGCCCCGGGACATCTAATCAGCCCCAGCATTTT. The rearrangement joins TRBV5-1 to TRBJ1-5, with D maybe TRBD1 (6 bases). V was trimmed by 4 bases and J by 4 bases, leaving 12 bases between them. The CDR3 sequence is 14 residues long. Germline-derived CDR1 and CDR2 are SGHRS and YFSETQ.

This clone was observed a handful of times. The CDR3 reads CASSRGDSLYEQYF. The CDR3 DNA is TGTGCCAGCAGCAGGGGGGACAGCCTCTACGAGCAGTACTTC. The chain is built from TRBV5-5 and TRBJ2-7; perhaps TRBD1 as D (7 bases). CDR3 length equals 14 residues. Germline CDR1 and CDR2: SGHKS and YYEKEE (reference sequence). The V end lost 4 bases, the J end lost 3 bases, and 14 bases lay between the germline ends.

CDR3 in amino acids: CASTKGRGNEQFF. CDR3 bases: TGTGCCAGCACCAAAGGTCGGGGTAATGAGCAGTTCTTC. The V call is TRBV7-2, the J call TRBJ2-1; the D gene is possibly TRBD2 (5 bases). Trimming stripped 7 bases from V and 7 bases from J, with 14 bases between. The CDR3 length is 13 residues. Germline-derived CDR1 and CDR2 are SGHTA and FQGNSA.

The gene calls are TRBV19 and TRBJ1-5, with unresolved D. The V gene lost 7 bases and the J gene lost 0 bases, with 13 bases spanning the gap. Per the germline V gene, CDR1 is LNHDA and CDR2 is SQIVND (reference sequence). The CDR3 consists of 15 residues. In DNA form, the CDR3 reads TGTGCCAGTACCCCGACGGGATCTAGCAATCAGCCCCAGCATTTT. This translates into CASTPTGSSNQPQHF.

This chain links TRBV18 with TRBJ1-3; TRBD1 is a possible D gene (6 bases). The germline gives CDR1 KGHSH, CDR2 LQKENI. The CDR3 runs 15 residues. Trimming removed 2 bases from V and 0 bases from J, with 8 bases in between. CDR3 region: CASSPDRSSGNTIYF. DNA for the CDR3: TGTGCCAGCTCACCAGACAGGTCCTCTGGAAACACCATATATTTT.

The CDR3 sequence: CASSPGVDTEAFF. In nucleotides, the CDR3 is TGTGCCAGCAGCCCCGGGGTGGACACTGAAGCTTTCTTT. This chain uses TRBV7-8 with TRBJ1-1; D is uncertain. The germline V gene has CDR1 SGHVS and CDR2 FQNEAQ. The length of the CDR3 is 13 residues. V lost 5 bases to trimming and J lost 3 bases, with 10 bases between them. Full variable domain (remainder filled in from reference TRBV7-8 and TRBJ1-1): GAGVSQSPRYKVAKRGQDVALRCDPISGHVSLFWYQQALGQGPEFLTYFQNEAQLDKSGLPSDRFFAERPEGSVSTLKIQRTQQEDSAVYLCASSPGVDTEAFFGQGTRLTVV.

V usage is TRBV27 and J usage is TRBJ1-1; TRBD1 might be the D (5 bases). CDR1 and CDR2 (germline): MNHEY, SMNVEV (reference sequence). The CDR3 runs 14 residues. The germline V and J ends were trimmed by 5 bases and 5 bases, with 15 bases remaining between them. CDR3 region: CASSVMGPETEAFF. The CDR3 bases are TGTGCCAGCAGTGTAATGGGGCCCGAAACTGAAGCTTTCTTT.

The J gene is TRBJ2-1, the V gene TRBV7-2, with D possibly TRBD2 on 5 matching bases. The CDR3 length is 13 residues. V lost 1 base, J lost 8 bases, and 9 bases lay in between. Germline V gene sequence: CDR1 SGHTA, CDR2 FQGNSA. CDR3 bases: TGTGCCAGCAGCTTAGAGGAGGCCCATGAGCAGTTCTTC. Translating it yields CASSLEEAHEQFF.

The J gene is TRBJ1-2, the V gene TRBV28, with D possibly being TRBD1 (5 bases). Germline V gives CDR1 MDHEN, CDR2 SYDVKM. With 2 bases removed from V and 8 bases from J, the gap between germline ends came to 12 bases. The CDR3 is 13 residues long. The CDR3 DNA follows: TGTGCCAGCAGTTTAGGGGGGGGGAAGGGCTACACCTTC. Translating it yields CASSLGGGKGYTF.

This clone has only one observation. V gene TRBV6-6 combines with J gene TRBJ1-5, with D maybe TRBD1 (5 bases). V dropped 5 bases and J dropped 0 bases, with 8 bases sitting between them. Germline V gene lookup returns CDR1 MNHNY and CDR2 SVGAGI (reference sequence). The CDR3 totals 14 residues. CDR3 coding DNA: TGTGCCAGCAGTCCACAGGATAGCAATCAGCCCCAGCATTTT. It translates to CASSPQDSNQPQHF.

J is TRBJ1-2 and V is TRBV7-2; 7 bases map to TRBD1. Looked up from germline, CDR1 is SGHTA and CDR2 is FQGNSA. This CDR3 contains 14 residues. Trimming cost V 1 base and J 8 bases; bases outside gene matches: 7. The CDR3 region is CASSLGRGPGGYTF. CDR3 DNA sequence: TGTGCCAGCAGCTTAGGGAGGGGGCCAGGGGGCTACACCTTC.

This clone was detected a few times. The chain has TRBV29-1 and TRBJ1-1; TRBD1 might be the D (5 bases). CDR3 size: 12 residues. With 5 bases removed from V and 6 bases from J, the gap between germline ends came to 13 bases. CDR1 is SQVTM and CDR2 is ANQGSEA in the germline V gene. The CDR3 protein is CSVRPGGAEAFF. CDR3 sequence (DNA): TGCAGCGTTCGACCTGGGGGGGCTGAAGCTTTCTTT.

The CDR3 DNA sequence: TGTGCCAGCAGCTTAATCGGGAATGAGCAGTTCTTC. Its protein is CASSLIGNEQFF. This sequence joins TRBV11-2 and TRBJ2-1, with D unresolved. V gave up 2 bases and J gave up 7 bases, with 6 bases separating them. The CDR3 has 12 residues. Germline CDR1 and CDR2: SGHAT and FQNNGV.